Sequencing of this T cell receptor (beta chain) was carried out in a study of cytomegalovirus exposure and HLA in healthy donors. This CDR3 comprises 14 residues. Trimming took 2 bases from V and 4 from J; bases not matched to a gene: 8. Germline CDR1 SQVTM, CDR2 ANQGSEA. Study-level findings and limits: Investigators reported 150 to 200 TCR beta chains as tied to cytomegalovirus. In vitro experiments confirmed that a few CMV-associated chains were specific for CMV antigens.

Profiled with immunoSEQ multiplex PCR; TCRdb holds only in-frame clones, not every one. This sample has fewer than 85,000 clones, with around 94% found just once. In the case of this clone: The antigen is unknown.

This TCR derives from a woman aged 18 to 35 in good health and CMV-seronegative. This rearrangement joins TRBV29-1 to TRBJ2-7; 7 bases are a match to TRBD1. Input material: PBMCs. The DNA for the CDR3 is TGCAGCGTTGAAACGACAGGGAGCGGTTACGAGCAGTACTTC. Amino acid sequence: CSVETTGSGYEQYF.